The 4 T cell receptor beta chains below were found in one sample sequenced in a study of shared clonotypes between healthy human individuals. Assay: immunoSEQ multiplex PCR; the TCRdb copy retains only in-frame clones and omits some. Of about 2 million clones listed, approximately 95% are singletons. The sequencing sample was made of naive CD4+ T cells sorted from blood. The sample's subset: CD45RA+ positively selected. The receptors stem from a man younger than 35 in good health.

This clone was counted once. This CDR3 reads CASTRGAKGNTIYF. CDR3 in DNA: TGTGCCAGCACCCGGGGGGCGAAAGGAAACACCATATATTTT. The chain uses TRBV28 and TRBJ1-3, with D possibly being TRBD1 (6 bases). The CDR3 consists of 14 residues. Looked up from germline, CDR1 is MDHEN and CDR2 is SYDVKM. V lost 7 bases and J 4 bases, leaving 14 bases between the germline ends.

The chain recombines TRBV6-1 with TRBJ2-2; TRBD1 agrees at 7 bases. Germline V gene lookup returns CDR1 MNHNS and CDR2 SASEGT. The V gene end was trimmed by 6 bases and the J gene end by 4 bases; junction bases not matched to a gene: 5. The CDR3 sequence is 14 residues long. CDR3 protein: CASSRAGGTGELFF. In DNA form, the CDR3 reads TGTGCCAGCAGCCGGGCAGGGGGCACCGGGGAGCTGTTTTTT.

Details on this clone: Other DNA sequences in the sample encode the same CDR3. The CDR3, as DNA: TGTGCCAGCAGTTTAGAGGGGCGGGGCTACACCTTC. Protein product: CASSLEGRGYTF. The chain couples TRBV28 to TRBJ1-2; tentatively, D is TRBD1 (5 bases). Germline CDR1 reads MDHEN; CDR2 reads SYDVKM. The CDR3 has 12 amino acids. V lost 2 bases and J 8 bases, leaving 9 bases between the germline ends.

This chain connects TRBV15 to TRBJ2-7, with 10 bases matching TRBD1. This CDR3 comprises 15 residues. Germline loops: CDR1 LNHNV, CDR2 YYDKDF (reference sequence). The ends lost 3 bases at V and 2 bases at J; junction bases unmatched: 4. The CDR3 is CATSSWDRGTYEQYF. The CDR3 nucleotides are TGTGCCACCAGCAGCTGGGACAGGGGTACCTACGAGCAGTACTTC.